The 25 T cell receptor beta chains below were found in one sample sequenced in a study of tissue T cells after allogeneic stem cell transplantation. Produced via immunoSEQ multiplex PCR; TCRdb's table is partial and in-frame only. The data hold some 2,000 clones, with about 76% observed a single time. The sequences come from ileal tissue, collected at autopsy. These receptors all come from a male patient between 40 and 69 years old with steroid-refractory graft-versus-host disease after an allogeneic stem cell transplant. Some T cells here may be from the graft donor.

The chain uses TRBV19 and TRBJ2-7; either TRBD1 or TRBD2 may fit D (5 bases each). The CDR3 loop spans 15 amino acids. The V gene's germline CDR1 is LNHDA and CDR2 SQIVND (reference sequence). V lost 4 bases and J lost 1, with 14 bases in between. CDR3 in DNA: TGTGCCAGTAGTACCCGATGGTGGGGGTCCTACGAGCAGTACTTC. It is translated as CASSTRWWGSYEQYF.

This chain uses TRBV6-1 with TRBJ2-6; D gene ambiguous. With 2 bases removed from V and 2 bases from J, the gap between germline ends came to 4 bases. The CDR3 is 14 residues long. In germline, CDR1 is MNHNS, CDR2 SASEGT. Written as DNA, the CDR3 is TGTGCCAGCAGTGAACTAGCTGGGGCCAACGTCCTGACTTTC. It encodes CASSELAGANVLTF.

This clone was picked up a small number of times. The chain carries TRBV7-3 and TRBJ2-3; weak D call: TRBD2 (6 bases). V lost 1 base to trimming and J lost 1 base, with 9 bases between them. Germline lookup yields CDR1 SGHTA and CDR2 FQGTGA. This CDR3 contains 15 residues. In nucleotides, the CDR3 is TGTGCCAGCAGCTTAATGGGCGGGGGCACAGATACGCAGTATTTT. This gives the protein CASSLMGGGTDTQYF.

V and J are TRBV3-1 (or the pseudogene TRBV3-2) and TRBJ2-2, with D possibly being TRBD2 (6 bases). From germline, CDR1 is LGHDT and CDR2 YNNKEL (reference sequence). The CDR3 is 14 residues long. With 10 bases removed from V and 2 bases from J, the gap between germline ends came to 14 bases. CDR3 loop: CAIARGPNTGELFF. The CDR3 DNA follows: TGTGCCATCGCGCGGGGCCCAAACACCGGGGAGCTGTTTTTT.

V usage is TRBV27 and J usage is TRBJ1-2, with no clear D. V lost 3 bases and J 2 bases, leaving 7 bases between the germline ends. The CDR3 totals 13 residues. The germline CDR1 and CDR2 sequences are MNHEY and SMNVEV (reference sequence). The CDR3 region has the DNA TGTGCCAGCAGTTTTGCCACGAACTATGGCTACACCTTC. Its translation: CASSFATNYGYTF.

V and J are TRBV7-6 and TRBJ2-3, with 7 nucleotides matching TRBD1. From germline, CDR1 is SGHVS and CDR2 FNYEAQ. CDR3 length: 14 amino acids. J was trimmed by 2 bases and V by 5 bases; bases with no gene match: 4. CDR3 sequence: CASSQGQSTDTQYF. The CDR3 DNA reads as TGTGCCAGCAGCCAGGGACAGTCCACAGATACGCAGTATTTT.

V gene TRBV7-9 combines with J gene TRBJ1-1; 9 bases agree with TRBD1. Trimming removed 6 bases from V and 4 bases from J; junction bases left unmatched: 3. The germline gives CDR1 SEHNR, CDR2 FQNEAQ (reference sequence). This CDR3 is built from 13 residues. For the CDR3, the DNA is TGTGCCAGCAGTCGGGACAGGGTCACTGAAGCTTTCTTT. Its protein is CASSRDRVTEAFF.

The V and J genes are TRBV10-3 and TRBJ2-2; tentative D call: TRBD2 (5 bases). V was clipped by 8 bases and J by 4 bases, with 5 bases between them. CDR3 size: 11 residues. CDR1 and CDR2 from the germline V gene are ENHRY and SYGVKD. The CDR3 nucleotides are TGTGCCATCGGGAGCACCGGGGAGCTGTTTTTT. Protein sequence: CAIGSTGELFF.

This chain connects TRBV7-2 to TRBJ1-1; D might be TRBD1 (6 bases). CDR1 and CDR2 (germline): SGHTA, FQGNSA. This CDR3 region has 16 residues. Trimming left V 3 bases short and J 0 bases short, with 14 bases between. CDR3 residues: CASSLTSGVMNTEAFF. The CDR3 DNA reads TGTGCCAGCAGCTTGACGTCAGGGGTTATGAACACTGAAGCTTTCTTT.

The genes are TRBV24-1 and TRBJ2-2; no firm D call. Trimming took 2 bases from V and 9 from J, leaving 9 bases between them. The germline CDR1 and CDR2 sequences are KGHDR and SFDVKD. This CDR3 spans 13 amino acids. CDR3 bases: TGTGCCACCAGTGATTCAGGTGGCCGGGAGCTGTTTTTT. The encoded protein is CATSDSGGRELFF.

The CDR3 here is CATSDQAFYGYTF. CDR3 nucleotides: TGTGCCACCAGTGATCAGGCGTTCTATGGCTACACCTTC. This chain uses TRBV24-1 with TRBJ1-2; no reliable D call. Germline CDR1 is KGHDR and CDR2 is SFDVKD. This CDR3 region has 13 residues. Between the trimmed V and J ends, which lost 3 bases and 4 bases, there was a span of 8 bases.

This chain joins TRBV2 and TRBJ1-5; TRBD1 matches 8 bases. Germline CDR1 is SNHLY and CDR2 is FYNNEI. The CDR3 consists of 16 residues. Trimming cost V 6 bases and J 0 bases; bases outside gene matches: 7. CDR3 amino acids: CASRNGQGGSNQPQHF. The CDR3 nucleotides are TGTGCCAGCAGAAATGGACAGGGCGGTAGCAATCAGCCCCAGCATTTT.

This sequence joins TRBV3-1 (or the pseudogene TRBV3-2) and TRBJ1-1, with a tentative D call TRBD1 (5 bases). V lost 0 bases and J 3 bases, leaving 20 bases between the germline ends. The CDR3 contains 18 residues. Germline V gene lookup returns CDR1 LGHDT and CDR2 YNNKEL (reference sequence). The CDR3 sequence is CASSQEVGGLASDTEAFF. The DNA for the CDR3 is TGTGCCAGCAGCCAAGAGGTCGGGGGACTGGCTTCAGACACTGAAGCTTTCTTT.

Remarks on this clone: The junction does not match germline at one end; this may be a read error. This chain links TRBV15 with TRBJ1-6, with D tentatively TRBD1 (5 bases). Germline V CDR1 and CDR2: LNHNV, YYDKDF (reference sequence). CDR3 length equals 12 residues. Here the CDR3 reads CATSRDSGRRFF. The DNA of the CDR3 is TGTGCCACCAGCAGAGATTCGGGACGGAGGTTTTTT. Full variable domain (outside the CDR3, taken from reference TRBV15 and TRBJ1-6): DAMVIQNPRYQVTQFGKPVTLSCSQTLNHNVMYWYQQKSSQAPKLLFHYYDKDFNNEADTPDNFQSRRPNTSFCFLDIRSPGLGDTAMYLCATSRDSGRRFFGNGTRLTVT.

The chain has TRBV7-9 and TRBJ2-3; TRBD2 matches at 9 bases. Trimming removed 5 bases from V and 4 bases from J; junction bases left unmatched: 4. CDR1 is SEHNR, CDR2 FQNEAQ, per germline (reference sequence). The CDR3 consists of 14 residues. CDR3 nucleotide sequence: TGTGCCAGCAGCCCGCGGGGGGGGGCAGATACGCAGTATTTT. Protein product: CASSPRGGADTQYF.

The chain recombines TRBV19 with TRBJ2-2; D unresolved. Germline lookup yields CDR1 LNHDA and CDR2 SQIVND (reference sequence). Trimming took 4 bases from V and 4 from J, leaving 13 bases between them. This CDR3 contains 15 residues. CDR3 DNA: TGTGCCAGTAGTAAAGGGCAGGCAGGCACCGGGGAGCTGTTTTTT. It encodes CASSKGQAGTGELFF.

The chain couples TRBV24-1 to TRBJ2-2, with unresolved D. This CDR3 is built from 15 residues. CDR1 and CDR2 (germline): KGHDR, SFDVKD. V lost 4 bases and J 2 bases, leaving 10 bases between the germline ends. The CDR3 coding sequence is TGTGCCACCAGTGACCCGGGCCCCAACACCGGGGAGCTGTTTTTT. It yields the protein CATSDPGPNTGELFF.

As DNA, the CDR3 is TGTGCCAGCAGGCATTCGGGACAGGGCTTTAATGAAAAACTGTTTTTT. Translating gives CASRHSGQGFNEKLFF. This chain uses TRBV11-2 with TRBJ1-4; 9 nucleotides line up with TRBD1. The CDR3 is 16 residues long. The germline V gene encodes CDR1 SGHAT and CDR2 FQNNGV. The trim removed 6 bases at V and 4 bases at J, leaving 9 bases unmatched. The whole variable domain, filled in from reference TRBV11-2 and TRBJ1-4, reads EAGVAQSPRYKIIEKRQSVAFWCNPISGHATLYWYQQILGQGPKLLIQFQNNGVVDDSQLPKDRFSAERLKGVDSTLKIQPAKLEDSAVYLCASRHSGQGFNEKLFFGSGTQLSVL.

This clone appeared a few times. The chain links TRBV5-6 to TRBJ2-7, with TRBD1 identical over 8 bases. V dropped 5 bases and J dropped 5; count of bases not matched to a gene: 3. This CDR3 is built from 12 residues. The V gene's germline CDR1 is SGHDT and CDR2 YYEEEE. The CDR3 spells CASRLTGDEQYF. The CDR3 DNA is TGTGCCAGCAGATTGACAGGGGACGAGCAGTACTTC.

V and J are TRBV11-2 and TRBJ2-2; 12 nucleotides align to TRBD2. This CDR3 has 17 amino acids. Per the germline V gene, CDR1 is SGHAT and CDR2 is FQNNGV. V shed 2 bases, J shed 4 bases, and the junction held 5 bases outside the gene matches. For the CDR3, the DNA is TGTGCCAGCAGCTTATTCCAACTAGCGGGGGGCACCGGGGAGCTGTTTTTT. Amino acid sequence: CASSLFQLAGGTGELFF.

The chain links TRBV6-5 to TRBJ1-2, with a weak D call TRBD1 (5 bases). Germline V gene sequence: CDR1 MNHEY, CDR2 SVGAGI. The CDR3 spans 13 residues. Trimming cost V 5 bases and J 9 bases, with 16 bases left between them. In nucleotides, the CDR3 is TGTGCCAGCAGTCACCGGGACGAGCTTCGCTACACCTTC. This gives the protein CASSHRDELRYTF.

Here the CDR3 reads CASSLTSGPYNEQFF. In DNA, the CDR3 is TGTGCCAGCAGCTTGACTAGCGGTCCCTACAATGAGCAGTTCTTC. This chain links TRBV7-2 with TRBJ2-1; TRBD2 matches 9 bases. The CDR3 is 15 residues long. The junction had 2 bases not matched to a gene; V was cut back by 3 bases and J by 2 bases. Germline CDR1 reads SGHTA; CDR2 reads FQGNSA. The complete variable domain, with remaining parts taken from reference TRBV7-2 and TRBJ2-1, reads GAGVSQSPSNKVTEKGKDVELRCDPISGHTALYWYRQSLGQGLEFLIYFQGNSAPDKSGLPSDRFSAERTGGSVSTLTIQRTQQEDSAVYLCASSLTSGPYNEQFFGPGTRLTVL.

J is TRBJ2-5 and V is TRBV30; no firm D call. The length of the CDR3 is 12 residues. The ends were cut back, 5 bases at V and 1 base at J, with 8 bases in the middle. CDR1 and CDR2 (germline): GTSNPN, SVGIG (reference sequence). CDR3 bases: TGTGCCTGGGGTGGCAGCCAAGAGACCCAGTACTTC. This sequence encodes CAWGGSQETQYF.

The V gene is TRBV29-1, the J gene TRBJ1-1; possible D gene TRBD1, 6 bases. CDR3 length: 13 amino acids. Germline lookup yields CDR1 SQVTM and CDR2 ANQGSEA. The V and J ends lost 7 bases and 6 bases respectively, with 18 bases between them. This CDR3 reads CSALSGGQAEAFF. The CDR3 bases are TGCAGCGCACTTAGCGGGGGGCAGGCTGAAGCTTTCTTT.

The chain uses TRBV6-5 and TRBJ1-2; D not resolved. Germline assignment: CDR1 MNHEY and CDR2 SVGAGI. CDR3 length equals 15 residues. Trimming cost V 6 bases and J 1 base, with 15 bases left between them. Written as DNA, the CDR3 is TGTGCCAGCAGCCCCGGCCAGGATTTTAACTATGGCTACACCTTC. It codes for CASSPGQDFNYGYTF.